These T cell receptor beta chains were read from a single sample in a study of T cell changes during pregnancy in multiple sclerosis. Using immunoSEQ multiplex PCR, the repertoire was profiled, and TCRdb retains in-frame clones only, with some absent. The sample has about 44,000 clones, roughly 96% seen once. Specimen: peripheral blood, collected in the second trimester of pregnancy. The receptors stem from a female donor with multiple sclerosis, enrolled in a pregnancy study. Each CDR3 is given with its conserved first and last residue. The order of the fields is D gene, J gene, clone size, V gene, CDR3 protein, CDR3 DNA. A D gene is named only where the DNA matches it firmly. The size entry is marked missing in some rows and otherwise reads once, few, many or a size class.

>NA|TRBJ1-2|NA|TRBV7-2
CASSPGGGSNYGYTF
TGTGCCAGCAGTCCGGGGGGGGGTTCTAACTATGGCTACACCTTC
>NA|TRBJ1-1|NA|TRBV19
CASSTGVYTEAFF
TGTGCCAGTAGTACAGGGGTGTACACTGAAGCTTTCTTT
>TRBD1|TRBJ2-7|NA|TRBV27
CASSLTGGGTYEQYF
TGTGCCAGCAGTTTGACAGGGGGGGGCACCTACGAGCAGTACTTC
>TRBD1|TRBJ2-7|once|TRBV5-4
CASSLIGGSEQYF
TGTGCCAGCAGCTTGATAGGGGGCAGTGAGCAGTACTTC
>NA|TRBJ2-3|NA|TRBV5-4
CASSRPLIGTGTDTQYF
TGTGCCAGCAGCCGCCCCCTAATAGGGACTGGCACAGATACGCAGTATTTT
>NA|TRBJ2-7|NA|TRBV4-2
CASSQEPGNSYEQYF
TGTGCCAGCAGCCAAGAACCAGGGAACTCCTACGAGCAGTACTTC
>NA|TRBJ2-1|NA|TRBV1
CTSSQGQSGRGDNEQFF
TGCACCAGCAGCCAAGGCCAGAGCGGGAGGGGAGACAATGAGCAGTTCTTC
>NA|TRBJ1-1|NA|TRBV7-9
CASSSLQGSTFF
TGTGCCAGCAGCTCCCTGCAGGGGTCGACTTTCTTT
>NA|TRBJ2-5|NA|TRBV5-5
CASSPGHSQETQYF
TGTGCCAGCAGCCCGGGACACTCCCAAGAGACCCAGTACTTC
>TRBD2|TRBJ2-1|NA|TRBV7-9
CASSSGLVLGEQFF
TGTGCCAGCAGCTCCGGACTAGTACTTGGTGAGCAGTTCTTC
>TRBD1|TRBJ2-1|NA|TRBV7-9
CASSLGQGSYNEQFF
TGTGCCAGCAGCTTAGGACAGGGCTCCTACAATGAGCAGTTCTTC
>TRBD2|TRBJ2-2|once|TRBV7-3
CASSLAGGPGELFF
TGTGCCAGCAGCTTAGCGGGAGGGCCCGGGGAGCTGTTTTTT
>TRBD2|TRBJ2-1|once|TRBV5-1
CASSPLTGGPNEQFF
TGCGCCAGCAGCCCTCTCACGGGAGGGCCCAATGAGCAGTTCTTC
>TRBD1|TRBJ2-7|NA|TRBV6-5
CASRGFGQAYEQYF
TGTGCCAGCAGAGGGTTCGGACAGGCCTACGAGCAGTACTTC
>NA|TRBJ1-1|NA|TRBV5-1
CASSYGRGLNTEAFF
TGCGCCAGCAGCTATGGACGGGGATTGAACACTGAAGCTTTCTTT
>TRBD1|TRBJ2-1|NA|TRBV13
CASSLRGTGYPHEQFF
TGTGCCAGCAGCTTAAGAGGGACAGGGTACCCCCATGAGCAGTTCTTC
>NA|TRBJ2-7|NA|TRBV7-2
CASSLAFGGNYEQYF
TGTGCCAGCAGCTTAGCGTTTGGAGGAAACTACGAGCAGTACTTC
>TRBD1|TRBJ2-7|NA|TRBV28
CASSRTGDFYEQYF
TGTGCCAGCAGTCGGACAGGGGACTTCTACGAGCAGTACTTC
>NA|TRBJ2-7|NA|TRBV2
CASKPRQLREQYF
TGTGCCAGTAAACCAAGACAGCTACGCGAGCAGTACTTC
>TRBD2|TRBJ2-1|once|TRBV28
CASSLWASGSYNEQFF
TGTGCCAGCAGTTTATGGGCTAGCGGCTCCTACAATGAGCAGTTCTTC
>TRBD2|TRBJ2-3|NA|TRBV11-2
CASSLPRLAGLDTQYF
TGTGCCAGCAGCCTGCCTCGACTAGCGGGCCTAGATACGCAGTATTTT
>TRBD2|TRBJ2-4|NA|TRBV5-1
CASSLSPGRVNIQYF
TGCGCCAGCAGCCTCTCCCCGGGGAGGGTAAACATTCAGTACTTC
>TRBD2|TRBJ2-3|NA|TRBV7-9
CASSSSGTSTNGDTQYF
TGTGCCAGCAGCTCCTCCGGGACTAGCACAAATGGAGATACGCAGTATTTT
>TRBD2|TRBJ2-5|NA|TRBV5-1
CASSKTSGYETQYF
TGCGCCAGCAGCAAGACTAGCGGATATGAGACCCAGTACTTC
>TRBD1|TRBJ2-7|NA|TRBV23-1
CASKGRQGLPYEQYF
TGCGCCAGCAAGGGGCGACAGGGGTTACCCTACGAGCAGTACTTC
>NA|TRBJ1-2|few|TRBV7-9
CASSARTYGYTF
TGTGCCAGCAGCGCAAGGACTTATGGCTACACCTTC
>NA|TRBJ2-2|NA|TRBV7-2
CASSLAGGRTGELFF
TGTGCCAGCAGCTTAGCCGGGGGACGTACCGGGGAGCTGTTTTTT
>NA|TRBJ1-6|NA|TRBV21-1
CASSKDSSYNSPLHF
TGTGCCAGCAGCAAGGACAGCTCCTATAATTCACCCCTCCACTTT
>TRBD2|TRBJ2-7|NA|TRBV5-5
CASSSVLAGNYEQYF
TGTGCCAGCAGCAGCGTACTAGCGGGAAACTACGAGCAGTACTTC
>TRBD2|TRBJ2-1|NA|TRBV19
CASRSTGGGLNEQFF
TGTGCCAGTAGATCCACTGGCGGGGGGCTCAATGAGCAGTTCTTC
>TRBD1|TRBJ2-1|NA|TRBV5-8
CASSFGQGNPPNEQFF
TGTGCCAGCAGCTTCGGACAGGGGAATCCCCCTAATGAGCAGTTCTTC
>NA|TRBJ2-7|NA|TRBV7-3
CASSLGGWNEQYF
TGTGCCAGCAGCTTAGGCGGGTGGAACGAGCAGTACTTC
>NA|TRBJ2-2|NA|TRBV15
CATSPRGRPGSGELFF
TGTGCCACCAGCCCCCGGGGTAGGCCAGGATCCGGGGAGCTGTTTTTT
>NA|TRBJ1-2|NA|TRBV14
CASSHRGGSYGYTF
TGTGCCAGCAGCCACAGGGGTGGAAGTTATGGCTACACCTTC
>TRBD1|TRBJ1-5|NA|TRBV7-2
CASSPQGNNQPQHF
TGTGCCAGCAGCCCACAGGGGAACAATCAGCCCCAGCATTTT